This T cell receptor beta chain was profiled in a study of blood T cell repertoires in COVID-19 (dated by TCRdb to 2018 to 2020). For the wider study: Collaborator samples came from the United States, Italy and Spain and covered acute and convalescent phases of COVID-19. Subjects who had been exposed to COVID-19, were actively infected with it, or had recovered from it provided the deeply sampled blood TCRbeta repertoires that made up the dataset. The prospective study material was composed of cDNA or gDNA derived from T cells, B-cell-depleted T cells, or PBMCs. The repertoires were released in a freely available public database intended as a resource for research on the immune response to SARS-CoV-2. The samples were drawn from two sources: the first 160 participants of the ongoing ImmuneRACE study, and 1,000 to 1,500 subjects contributed by 6 global collaborators. Where HLA class I and class II types were available, the types were taken from metadata supplied by the sample provider, not from assay-based typing. Sample metadata almost always included a de-identified subject ID, COVID-19 status, age in years and sex. General conclusions and limits of the study: The amount of clinical and demographic metadata varied by source and participant and was provided uncurated.

Collaborating institutions collected whole blood in K2EDTA tubes following their own protocols. Collaborator samples were shipped for TCRbeta analysis as frozen whole blood, isolated PBMCs, or DNA extracted from either sample type. Spanning cysteine to phenylalanine, the CDR3 consists of 14 amino acids. Just CDR3 DNA is preserved here, 42 bases in frame from base 1. Trimming at the junction amounts to 6 bases on V and 4 bases on J, and the germline ends lie 15 bases apart. The germline V gene encodes CDR1 SGHTA and CDR2 FQGNSA. Notes on this clone: This clone's antigen is unknown. No much larger clone exists at a distance of one base, and base qualities are not known.

TCRbeta CDR3 regions were amplified from genomic DNA using the immunoSEQ Assay, a bias-controlled multiplex PCR. The authors' pipeline ran thus. The number of nucleated cells in each sample was estimated by amplification of reference gene primers within the assay. To quantify the absolute abundance of each unique TCRbeta CDR3 rearrangement, sequence reads were collapsed and filtered. For each sample, productive Simpson clonality was calculated by taking the square root of Simpson's diversity index across productive rearrangements. The table was pulled from immuneACCESS by TCRdb, which kept in-frame rearrangements only. Such tables lose some clones; where checked, under half of the loss comes from unresolved V genes, and the rest has no known cause. V and J calls plus clone size are reproduced from that table; the DNA served to infer D and trimming. The sample table shows 65,000 to 70,000 clones, and 65% to 90% are seen once. The ten largest make up 2.5% to 3% of the sample.

Sequenced input: peripheral blood. Here the chain combines TRBV7-2 and TRBJ1-2, and the D gene may be TRBD1, 6 bases matching. The source is an elderly man with acute or convalescent COVID-19. At the DNA level, the sequence is TGTGCCAGCAGTCCAGAAACAGGGCGCTATGGCTACACCTTC. This yields the protein CASSPETGRYGYTF.